This TCR beta chain was captured in a study of immune heterogeneity within non-small cell lung tumors. This clonotype is judged medium-sized (0.01 to 0.1%). Bulk tumor genomic DNA (about 600 ng per sample) served as template. Biopsies, several per primary tumor and spaced far apart, were collected during surgery. The study enrolled patients with untreated, newly diagnosed non-small cell lung cancer who underwent curative surgery. This CDR3 spans 12 amino acids. Germline V lookup: CDR1 MRHNA, CDR2 SNTAGT. V was cut by 3 bases and J by 10 bases, with 10 bases left in between. The TCR beta CDR3 region underwent multiplex PCR amplification with 32 V and 13 J primers. Each CDR3 protein gets one entry after TCRdb re-called the multiplex PCR reads with MiXCR. The sample records more than 3,500 distinct CDR3 sequences, approximately 25% being singletons.

The source of this sequence is a man over 45 with non-small cell lung cancer. The sequenced material came from lung tumor tissue. V is TRBV6-4 and J is TRBJ2-1; no reliable D call. CDR3 protein: CASSETGQEQFF. The CDR3 region has the DNA TGTGCCAGCAGTGAGACGGGCCAAGAGCAGTTCTTC.